Sequencing of this T cell receptor (beta chain) was carried out in a study of blood T cell repertoires in COVID-19. Here immunoSEQ multiplex PCR was the method, and the copy in TCRdb shows in-frame clones only, minus some. This table holds 250,000 or so clones, around nine tenths found once. V was cut by 0 bases and J by 1 base, with 13 bases left in between. Germline assignment: CDR1 SGHVS and CDR2 FNYEAQ. The CDR3 contains 17 residues. This receptor was identified in a woman in her sixties with COVID-19, enrolled during active disease. This chain uses TRBV7-6 with TRBJ1-3, with D hard to call. Sequenced material: peripheral blood. CDR3 region: CASSLALRGSSGNTIYF. As DNA, the CDR3 is TGTGCCAGCAGCTTAGCCCTCCGAGGGAGTTCTGGAAACACCATATATTTT. Full variable domain (outside the CDR3, taken from reference TRBV7-6 and TRBJ1-3): GAGVSQSPRYKVTKRGQDVALRCDPISGHVSLYWYRQALGQGPEFLTYFNYEAQQDKSGLPNDRFSAERPEGSISTLTIQRTEQRDSAMYRCASSLALRGSSGNTIYFGEGSWLTVV.